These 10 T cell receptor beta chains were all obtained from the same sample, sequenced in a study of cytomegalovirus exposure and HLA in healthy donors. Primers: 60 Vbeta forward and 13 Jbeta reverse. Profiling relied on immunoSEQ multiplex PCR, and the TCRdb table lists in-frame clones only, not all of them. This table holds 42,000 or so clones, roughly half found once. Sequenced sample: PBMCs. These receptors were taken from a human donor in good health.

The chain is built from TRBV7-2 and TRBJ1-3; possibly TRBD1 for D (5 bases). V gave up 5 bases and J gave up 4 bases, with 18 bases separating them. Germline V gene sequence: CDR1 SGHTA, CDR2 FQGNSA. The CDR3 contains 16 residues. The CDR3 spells CASSLSREITGNTIYF. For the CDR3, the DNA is TGTGCCAGCAGCCTTAGCAGGGAAATTACGGGAAACACCATATATTTT.

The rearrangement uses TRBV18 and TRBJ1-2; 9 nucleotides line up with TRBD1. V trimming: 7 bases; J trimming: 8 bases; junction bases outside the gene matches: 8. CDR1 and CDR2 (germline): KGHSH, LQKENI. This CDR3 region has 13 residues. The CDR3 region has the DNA TGTGCCAGCTTACCGGGACAGGGTGGAGGCTACACCTTC. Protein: CASLPGQGGGYTF.

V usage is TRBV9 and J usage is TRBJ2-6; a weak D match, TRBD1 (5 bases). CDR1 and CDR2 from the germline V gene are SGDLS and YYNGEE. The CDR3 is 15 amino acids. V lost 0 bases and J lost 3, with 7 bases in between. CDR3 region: CASSVGGSGANVLTF. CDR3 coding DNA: TGTGCCAGCAGCGTAGGGGGCAGTGGGGCCAACGTCCTGACTTTC. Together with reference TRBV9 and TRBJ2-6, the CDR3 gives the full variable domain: DSGVTQTPKHLITATGQRVTLRCSPRSGDLSVYWYQQSLDQGLQFLIQYYNGEERAKGNILERFSAQQFPDLHSELNLSSLELGDSALYFCASSVGGSGANVLTFGAGSRLTVL.

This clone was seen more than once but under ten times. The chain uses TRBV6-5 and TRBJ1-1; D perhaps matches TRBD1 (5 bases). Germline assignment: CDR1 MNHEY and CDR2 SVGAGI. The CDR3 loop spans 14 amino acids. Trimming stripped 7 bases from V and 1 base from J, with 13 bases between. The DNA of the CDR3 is TGTGCCAGCATTGGGGGGTTCGGGAACACTGAAGCTTTCTTT. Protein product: CASIGGFGNTEAFF.

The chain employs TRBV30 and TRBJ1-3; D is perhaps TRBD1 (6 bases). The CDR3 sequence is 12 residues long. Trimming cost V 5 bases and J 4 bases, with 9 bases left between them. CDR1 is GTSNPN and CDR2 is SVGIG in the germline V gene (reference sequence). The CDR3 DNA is TGTGCCTGGCGGACAGCAGGAAACACCATATATTTT. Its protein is CAWRTAGNTIYF.

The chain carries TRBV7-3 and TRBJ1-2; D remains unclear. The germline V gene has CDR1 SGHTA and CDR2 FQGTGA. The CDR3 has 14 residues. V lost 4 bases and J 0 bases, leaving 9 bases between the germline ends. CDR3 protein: CASSSSSTNYGYTF. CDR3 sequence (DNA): TGTGCCAGCAGCTCGTCATCTACTAACTATGGCTACACCTTC.

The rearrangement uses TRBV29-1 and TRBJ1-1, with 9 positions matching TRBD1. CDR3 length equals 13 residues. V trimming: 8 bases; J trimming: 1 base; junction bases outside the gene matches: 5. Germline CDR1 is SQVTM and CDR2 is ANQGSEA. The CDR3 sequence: CSSSGQGNTEAFF. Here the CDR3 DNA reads TGCAGCTCTTCGGGACAGGGGAACACTGAAGCTTTCTTT.

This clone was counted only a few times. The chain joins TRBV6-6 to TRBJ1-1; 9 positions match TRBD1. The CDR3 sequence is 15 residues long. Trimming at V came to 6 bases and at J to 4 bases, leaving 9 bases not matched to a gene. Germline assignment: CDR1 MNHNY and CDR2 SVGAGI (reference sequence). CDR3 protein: CASRLQGALSTEAFF. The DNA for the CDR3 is TGTGCCAGCAGGCTACAGGGGGCGTTGTCCACTGAAGCTTTCTTT.

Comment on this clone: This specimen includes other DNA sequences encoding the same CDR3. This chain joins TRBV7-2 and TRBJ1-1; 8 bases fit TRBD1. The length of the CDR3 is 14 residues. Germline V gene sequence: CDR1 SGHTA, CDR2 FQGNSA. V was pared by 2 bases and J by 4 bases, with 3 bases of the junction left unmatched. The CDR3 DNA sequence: TGTGCCAGCAGCTTAATCGGACAGGGCACTGAAGCTTTCTTT. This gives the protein CASSLIGQGTEAFF. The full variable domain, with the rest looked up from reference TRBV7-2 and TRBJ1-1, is GAGVSQSPSNKVTEKGKDVELRCDPISGHTALYWYRQSLGQGLEFLIYFQGNSAPDKSGLPSDRFSAERTGGSVSTLTIQRTQQEDSAVYLCASSLIGQGTEAFFGQGTRLTVV.

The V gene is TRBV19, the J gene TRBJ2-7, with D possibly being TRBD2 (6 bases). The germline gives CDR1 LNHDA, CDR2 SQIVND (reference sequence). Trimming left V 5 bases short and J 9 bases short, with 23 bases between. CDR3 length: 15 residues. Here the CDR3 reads CASSSSPYTSSSQYF. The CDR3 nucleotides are TGTGCCAGTAGTTCTAGCCCCTATACTAGCTCTTCGCAGTACTTC. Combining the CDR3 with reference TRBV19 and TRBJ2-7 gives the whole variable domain DGGITQSPKYLFRKEGQNVTLSCEQNLNHDAMYWYRQDPGQGLRLIYYSQIVNDFQKGDIAEGYSVSREKKESFPLTVTSAQKNPTAFYLCASSSSPYTSSSQYFGPGTRLTVT.